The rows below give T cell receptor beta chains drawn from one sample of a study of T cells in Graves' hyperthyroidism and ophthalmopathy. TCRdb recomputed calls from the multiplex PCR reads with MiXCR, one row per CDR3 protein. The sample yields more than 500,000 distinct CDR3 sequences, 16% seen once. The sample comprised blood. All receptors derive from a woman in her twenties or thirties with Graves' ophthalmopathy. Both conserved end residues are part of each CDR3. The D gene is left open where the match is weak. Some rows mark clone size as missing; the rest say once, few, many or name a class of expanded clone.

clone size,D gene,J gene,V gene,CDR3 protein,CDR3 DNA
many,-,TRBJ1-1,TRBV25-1,CASSVGIAEAFF,TGTGCCAGCAGCGTAGGAATCGCTGAAGCTTTCTTT
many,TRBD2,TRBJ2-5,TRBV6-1,CASSSAGGIGTQYF,TGTGCCAGCAGTTCAGCGGGAGGAATCGGGACCCAGTACTTC
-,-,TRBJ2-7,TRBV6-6,CASSYSSRVDEQYF,TGTGCCAGCAGTTACTCGTCTCGCGTAGACGAGCAGTACTTC
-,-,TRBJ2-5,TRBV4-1,CASSQEGAQQETQYF,TGCGCCAGCAGCCAAGAAGGTGCACAGCAAGAGACCCAGTACTTC
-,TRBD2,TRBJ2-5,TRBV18,CASSPGLAGEGETQYF,TGTGCCAGCTCACCAGGACTAGCGGGAGAAGGAGAGACCCAGTACTTC
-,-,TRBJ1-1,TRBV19,CASSGTGGTEAFF,TGTGCCAGTAGTGGTACGGGGGGCACTGAAGCTTTCTTT
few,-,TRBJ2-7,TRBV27,CASSPPRGFPYEQYF,TGTGCCAGCAGTCCGCCACGGGGGTTTCCCTACGAGCAGTACTTC
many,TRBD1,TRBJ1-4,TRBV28,CASSRDRGNEKLFF,TGTGCCAGCAGCCGGGACAGGGGGAATGAAAAACTGTTTTTT
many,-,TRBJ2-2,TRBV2,CASRLNTGELFF,TGTGCCAGCAGACTAAACACCGGGGAGCTGTTTTTT
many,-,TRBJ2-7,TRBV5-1,CASSEPDLREQYF,TGCGCCAGCAGCGAGCCCGACTTAAGAGAGCAGTACTTC
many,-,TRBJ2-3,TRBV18,CASSPSPSVSADTQYF,TGTGCCAGCTCACCCTCACCCAGCGTCTCCGCAGATACGCAGTATTTT
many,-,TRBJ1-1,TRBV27,CASSLEQDLTEAFF,TGTGCCAGCAGTTTGGAACAAGACCTTACTGAAGCTTTCTTT
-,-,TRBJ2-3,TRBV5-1,CASSLTPGGLDTQYF,TGCGCCAGCAGCTTGACACCCGGTGGGCTAGATACGCAGTATTTT
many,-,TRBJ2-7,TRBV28,CASSFNGEFYEQYF,TGTGCCAGCAGTTTCAACGGGGAATTCTACGAGCAGTACTTC
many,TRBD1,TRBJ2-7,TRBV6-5,CASSYGTGLDEQYF,TGTGCCAGCAGTTATGGGACAGGGTTGGACGAGCAGTACTTC
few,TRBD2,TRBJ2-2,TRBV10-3,CAISGGGTSGKNGELFF,TGTGCCATCAGTGGCGGGGGGACTAGCGGGAAGAACGGGGAGCTGTTTTTT
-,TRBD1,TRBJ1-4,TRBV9,CASSENPGGGEKLFF,TGTGCCAGCAGCGAAAATCCAGGGGGCGGTGAAAAACTGTTTTTT
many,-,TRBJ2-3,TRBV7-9,CASSLVPVNTDTQYF,TGTGCCAGCAGCTTAGTTCCGGTTAACACAGATACGCAGTATTTT
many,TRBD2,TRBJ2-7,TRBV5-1,CASTSPGLQDEQYF,TGCGCCAGCACGTCTCCGGGACTACAGGACGAGCAGTACTTC
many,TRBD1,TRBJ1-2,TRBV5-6,CASSQVGQDHYGYTF,TGTGCCAGCAGCCAGGTGGGACAGGACCACTATGGCTACACCTTC
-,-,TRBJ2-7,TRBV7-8,CASSWDGAYEQYF,TGTGCCAGCAGCTGGGACGGAGCCTACGAGCAGTACTTC
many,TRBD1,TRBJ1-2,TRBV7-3,CASSPTGTGGYTF,TGTGCCAGCAGCCCGACAGGGACAGGTGGCTACACCTTC
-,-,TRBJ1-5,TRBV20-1,CSARAGAISNQPQHF,TGCAGTGCTAGAGCGGGCGCAATTAGCAATCAGCCCCAGCATTTT
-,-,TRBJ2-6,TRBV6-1,CASSRESGANVLTF,TGTGCCAGCAGCCGAGAATCTGGGGCCAACGTCCTGACTTTC
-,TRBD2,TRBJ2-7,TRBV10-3,CAISAKTSGRAIEQYF,TGTGCCATCAGTGCAAAGACTAGCGGGAGGGCCATCGAGCAGTACTTC
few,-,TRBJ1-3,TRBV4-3,CASSQDAAQRNTIYF,TGCGCCAGCAGCCAAGATGCGGCCCAGAGGAACACCATATATTTT
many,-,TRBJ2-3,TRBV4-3,CASSLRLTDTQYF,TGCGCCAGCAGCCTCCGACTCACAGATACGCAGTATTTT
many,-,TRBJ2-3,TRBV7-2,CASSFEGLSDTQYF,TGTGCCAGCAGCTTCGAGGGACTTTCAGATACGCAGTATTTT
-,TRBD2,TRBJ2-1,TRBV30,CAWSVLAGGGSYNEQFF,TGTGCCTGGAGTGTACTCGCGGGAGGAGGTTCCTACAATGAGCAGTTCTTC
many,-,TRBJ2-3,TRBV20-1,CSADGTPEGTDTQYF,TGCAGTGCGGATGGAACCCCCGAAGGCACAGATACGCAGTATTTT
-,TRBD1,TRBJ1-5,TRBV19,CASSPGAGTGLNNQPQHF,TGTGCCAGTAGTCCCGGGGCGGGGACAGGGTTGAACAATCAGCCCCAGCATTTT